Ten or more counts support the clone carrying this T cell receptor (beta chain). Germline values: CDR1 MNHEY, CDR2 SVGEGT. V was cut by 6 bases and J by 11 bases, with 15 bases left in between. The CDR3 totals 12 residues. Both iRepertoire HTBI primers and Arm-PCR of CDR3 regions were used to build the TCR beta libraries. Via MiXCR, TCRdb re-called the multiplex PCR reads, giving one row per CDR3 protein. The data contain approximately 400,000 distinct CDR3 sequences, about 15% of them singletons. Time point: newly diagnosed GD, antithyroid drugs for less than 3 months. The TCR library was made from RNA that had been extracted from PBMCs in TRIzol. These data belong to a study of regulatory T cells in long-lasting Graves disease. These data also formed part of another study, on T cells in Graves' hyperthyroidism and ophthalmopathy.

This receptor was taken from a woman aged 25 to 39 with Graves disease. Specimen: peripheral blood mononuclear cells (PBMCs), collected at new diagnosis, from a patient treated with antithyroid drugs. This rearrangement joins TRBV6-2 or TRBV6-3 to TRBJ2-3; either TRBD1 or TRBD2 may fit D (5 bases each). The CDR3 DNA reads TGTGCCAGCAGCCAGTCGGTTGGGGGGCAGTATTTT. It yields the protein CASSQSVGGQYF.